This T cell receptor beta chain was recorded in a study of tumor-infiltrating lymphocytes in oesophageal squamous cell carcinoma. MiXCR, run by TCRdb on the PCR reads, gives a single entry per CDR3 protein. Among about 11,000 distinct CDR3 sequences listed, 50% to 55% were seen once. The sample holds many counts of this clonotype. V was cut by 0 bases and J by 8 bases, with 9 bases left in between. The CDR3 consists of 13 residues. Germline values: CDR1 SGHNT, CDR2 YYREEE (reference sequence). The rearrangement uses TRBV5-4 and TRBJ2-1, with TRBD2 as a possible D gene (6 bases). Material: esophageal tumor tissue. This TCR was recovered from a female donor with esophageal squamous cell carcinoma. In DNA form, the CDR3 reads TGTGCCAGCAGCTTGGACCGGGAGTATGAGCAGTTCTTC. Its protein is CASSLDREYEQFF. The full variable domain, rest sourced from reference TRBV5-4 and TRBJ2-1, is ETGVTQSPTHLIKTRGQQVTLRCSSQSGHNTVSWYQQALGQGPQFIFQYYREEENGRGNFPPRFSGLQFPNYSSELNVNALELDDSALYLCASSLDREYEQFFGPGTRLTVL.